A selection of T cell receptor beta chains follows, all from one sample in a study of hypomethylating agent response in myelodysplastic syndrome. The method was immunoSEQ multiplex PCR; TCRdb's version includes in-frame clones alone and lacks a portion of them. The sample lists 6,000 to 7,000 clones, roughly 80% occurring once. The specimen comprised bone marrow, sampled before or after starting hypomethylating agent treatment for myelodysplastic syndrome (not recorded which). Every receptor here comes from a human donor with myelodysplastic syndrome. Each CDR3 is given with its conserved first and last residue.

J | V | CDR3
TRBJ2-2 | TRBV5-4 | CASSLKLEGTGELFF
TRBJ1-4 | TRBV11-3 | CASSATGIREKLFF
TRBJ2-7 | TRBV11-3 | CASHPYRLDSYRVTYEQYF
TRBJ2-7 | TRBV7-3 | CASSLLAGGSYEQYF
TRBJ1-1 | TRBV6-1 | CASIPSGGTEAFF
TRBJ1-1 | TRBV13 | CASSLGGLNTEAFF
TRBJ1-6 | TRBV7-9 | CASSSGVVSSPLHF
TRBJ2-1 | TRBV7-9 | CASSSSGTAHNEQFF
TRBJ2-2 | TRBV5-4 | CASSSPSGNTGELFF
TRBJ1-3 | TRBV5-1 | CASSPAPGGGSGNTIYF
TRBJ1-3 | TRBV10-3 | CAISERGGNSGNTIYF